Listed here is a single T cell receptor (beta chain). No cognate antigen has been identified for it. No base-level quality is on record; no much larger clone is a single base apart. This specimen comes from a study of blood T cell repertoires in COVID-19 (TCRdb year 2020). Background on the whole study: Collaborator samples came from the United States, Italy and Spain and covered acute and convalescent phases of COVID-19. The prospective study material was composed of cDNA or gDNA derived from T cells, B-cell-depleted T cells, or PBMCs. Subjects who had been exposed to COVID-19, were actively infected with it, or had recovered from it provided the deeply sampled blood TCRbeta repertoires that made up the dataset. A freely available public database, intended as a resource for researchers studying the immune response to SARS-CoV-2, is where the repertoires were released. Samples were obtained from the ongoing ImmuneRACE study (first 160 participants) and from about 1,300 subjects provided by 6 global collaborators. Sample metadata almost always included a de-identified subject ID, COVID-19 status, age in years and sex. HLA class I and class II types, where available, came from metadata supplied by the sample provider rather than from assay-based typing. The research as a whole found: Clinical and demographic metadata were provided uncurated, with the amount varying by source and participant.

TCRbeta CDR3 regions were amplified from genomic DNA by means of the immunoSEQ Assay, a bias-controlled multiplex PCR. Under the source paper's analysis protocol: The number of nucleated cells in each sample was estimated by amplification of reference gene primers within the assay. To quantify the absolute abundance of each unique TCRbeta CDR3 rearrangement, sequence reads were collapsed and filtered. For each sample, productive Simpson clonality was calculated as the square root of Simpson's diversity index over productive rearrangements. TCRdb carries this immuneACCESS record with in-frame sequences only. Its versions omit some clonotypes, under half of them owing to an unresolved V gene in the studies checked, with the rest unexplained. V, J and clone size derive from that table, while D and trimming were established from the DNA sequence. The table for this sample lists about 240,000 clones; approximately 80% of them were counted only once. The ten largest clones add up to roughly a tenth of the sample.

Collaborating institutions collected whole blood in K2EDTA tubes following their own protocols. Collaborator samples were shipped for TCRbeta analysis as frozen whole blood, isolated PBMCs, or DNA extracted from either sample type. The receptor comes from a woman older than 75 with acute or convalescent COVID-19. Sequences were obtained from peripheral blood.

The CDR3 region reads CASSPREGEKLFF. The nucleotides read TGTGCCAGCTCACCACGGGAGGGAGAAAAACTGTTTTTT. The sequence joins TRBV18 to TRBJ1-4; the D gene assignment is ambiguous. The germline V gene encodes CDR1 KGHSH and CDR2 LQKENI. V sheds 1 base and J sheds 8 bases, leaving 8 bases between their ends. The cysteine opens and the phenylalanine closes a CDR3 of 13 amino acids. CDR3 DNA only is kept here, 39 bases in frame from base 1.